One T cell receptor beta chain is described in this entry. The antigen is not known. The length of the CDR3 is 16 residues. Trimming stripped 0 bases from V and 1 base from J, with 10 bases between. Germline loops: CDR1 ENHRY, CDR2 SYGVKD. These data are taken from a study of vaccination and CD4 T cells after COVID-19. Study context: Two-dose vaccination with either BNT162b2 or mRNA-1273 was given to participants.

An Oncomine TCR Beta short-read assay was used to sequence the DNA from cultured CD4+ T cells. A single record per CDR3 protein comes from TCRdb applying MiXCR to the PCR reads. In the table there are 15,000 to 20,000 distinct CDR3 sequences, under 55% of which are singletons. The treatment denotes: roughly nine-day PBMC culture with coronavirus spike peptide pools or control peptides (ViraFEST assay). For ViraFEST, peptide pools expanded antigen-specific T cells, after which the TCRs were sequenced. PBMCs were cultured at around 2 million per well with approximately 9.4 IU/ml IL-2 and around 10 ug/ml peptide pools.

Sequenced here: CD4+ T cells from blood, cultured in vitro, sampled before SARS-CoV-2 vaccination. This chain connects TRBV10-3 to TRBJ1-3; D not resolved. This TCR came from a human donor who received a COVID-19 vaccine. The CDR3 here is CAISESGRLSGNTIYF. Here the CDR3 DNA reads TGTGCCATCAGTGAGTCGGGCAGGCTATCTGGAAACACCATATATTTT.